This TCR beta chain was observed in a study of cytotoxic CD8 clonotypes in ibrutinib-treated CLL. Overall study findings and caveats: Shared public clonotypes were rare, and on treatment they either got smaller or stayed the same. Clonality showed a rise at ibrutinib response that reversed toward baseline at progression.

About this clone: The target antigen is unknown.

The CDR3 has 14 residues. V was cut by 2 bases and J by 6 bases, with 10 bases left in between. Per the germline V gene, CDR1 is SGHTA and CDR2 is FQGNSA. The repertoire was sequenced with immunoSEQ multiplex PCR; TCRdb's copy has only in-frame clones and lacks some. The data contain some 200,000 clones, over 55% of them singletons. V and J are TRBV7-2 and TRBJ2-2, with D perhaps matching TRBD1 (6 bases). This clonotype was sampled from a human donor with chronic lymphocytic leukemia. The source material was PBMCs, sampled after 24 months of ibrutinib treatment. CDR3 bases: TGTGCCAGCAGCTTATCAGGGGCCTCCGGGGAGCTGTTTTTT. Encoded protein: CASSLSGASGELFF. The whole variable domain, filled in from reference TRBV7-2 and TRBJ2-2, reads GAGVSQSPSNKVTEKGKDVELRCDPISGHTALYWYRQSLGQGLEFLIYFQGNSAPDKSGLPSDRFSAERTGGSVSTLTIQRTQQEDSAVYLCASSLSGASGELFFGEGSRLTVL.